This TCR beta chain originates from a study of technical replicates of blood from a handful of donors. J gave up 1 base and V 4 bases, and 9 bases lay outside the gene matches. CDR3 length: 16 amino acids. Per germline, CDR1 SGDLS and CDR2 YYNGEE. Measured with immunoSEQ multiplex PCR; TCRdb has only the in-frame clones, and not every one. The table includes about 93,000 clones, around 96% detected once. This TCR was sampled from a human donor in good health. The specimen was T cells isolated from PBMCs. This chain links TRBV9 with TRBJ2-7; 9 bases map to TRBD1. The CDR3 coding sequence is TGTGCCAGCAGCTCCCACCGGGACAGGGTTTCCTACGAGCAGTACTTC. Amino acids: CASSSHRDRVSYEQYF.